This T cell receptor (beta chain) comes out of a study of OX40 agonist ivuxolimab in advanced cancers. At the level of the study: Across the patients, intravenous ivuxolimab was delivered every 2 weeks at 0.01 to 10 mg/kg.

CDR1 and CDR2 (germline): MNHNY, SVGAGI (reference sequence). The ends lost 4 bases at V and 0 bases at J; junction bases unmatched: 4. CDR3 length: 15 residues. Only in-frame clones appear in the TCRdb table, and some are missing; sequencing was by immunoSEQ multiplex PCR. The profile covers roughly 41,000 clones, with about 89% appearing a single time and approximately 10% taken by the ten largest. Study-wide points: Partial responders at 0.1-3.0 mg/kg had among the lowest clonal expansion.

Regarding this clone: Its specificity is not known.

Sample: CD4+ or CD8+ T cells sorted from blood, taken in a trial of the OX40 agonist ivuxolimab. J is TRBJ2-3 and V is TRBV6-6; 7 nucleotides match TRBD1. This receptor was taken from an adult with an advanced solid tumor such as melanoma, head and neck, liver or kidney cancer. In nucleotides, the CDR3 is TGTGCCAGCAGTTCCGACAGGGCTAGCACAGATACGCAGTATTTT. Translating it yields CASSSDRASTDTQYF.